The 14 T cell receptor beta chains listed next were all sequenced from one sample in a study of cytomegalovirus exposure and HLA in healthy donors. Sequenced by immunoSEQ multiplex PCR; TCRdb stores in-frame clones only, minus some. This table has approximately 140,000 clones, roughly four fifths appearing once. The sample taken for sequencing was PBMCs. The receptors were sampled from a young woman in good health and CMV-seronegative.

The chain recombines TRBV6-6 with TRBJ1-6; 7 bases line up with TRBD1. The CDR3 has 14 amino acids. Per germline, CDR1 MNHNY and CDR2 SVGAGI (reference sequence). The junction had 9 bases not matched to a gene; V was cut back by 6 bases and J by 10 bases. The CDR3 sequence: CASSHDRVESPLHF. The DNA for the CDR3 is TGTGCCAGCAGCCACGACAGGGTTGAATCACCCCTCCACTTT.

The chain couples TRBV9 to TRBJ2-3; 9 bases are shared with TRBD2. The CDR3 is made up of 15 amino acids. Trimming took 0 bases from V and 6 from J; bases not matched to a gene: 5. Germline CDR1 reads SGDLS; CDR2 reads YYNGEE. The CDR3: CASSVASGAADTQYF. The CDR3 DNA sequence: TGTGCCAGCAGCGTAGCTAGCGGGGCGGCGGATACGCAGTATTTT.

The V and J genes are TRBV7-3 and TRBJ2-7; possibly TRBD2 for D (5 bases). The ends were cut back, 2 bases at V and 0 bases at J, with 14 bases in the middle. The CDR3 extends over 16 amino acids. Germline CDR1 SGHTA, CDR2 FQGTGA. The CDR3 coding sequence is TGTGCCAGCAGCTTACGAGGTCGAGGGAGCTCCTACGAGCAGTACTTC. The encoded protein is CASSLRGRGSSYEQYF.

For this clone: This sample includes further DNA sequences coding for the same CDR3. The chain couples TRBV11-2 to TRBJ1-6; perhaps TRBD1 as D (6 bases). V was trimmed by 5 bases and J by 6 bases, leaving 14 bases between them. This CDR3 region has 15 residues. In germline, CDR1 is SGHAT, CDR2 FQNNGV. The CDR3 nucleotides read TGTGCCAGCAGCCTAGCAGGGGTTGGTAATTCACCCCTCCACTTT. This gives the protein CASSLAGVGNSPLHF.

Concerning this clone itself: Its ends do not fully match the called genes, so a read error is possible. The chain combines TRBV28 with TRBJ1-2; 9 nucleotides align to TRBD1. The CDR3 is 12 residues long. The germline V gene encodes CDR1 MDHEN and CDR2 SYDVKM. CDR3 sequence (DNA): TGTGCCAGCAGTGTCGGGGACAGGGTCTATGCCTTC. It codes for CASSVGDRVYAF.

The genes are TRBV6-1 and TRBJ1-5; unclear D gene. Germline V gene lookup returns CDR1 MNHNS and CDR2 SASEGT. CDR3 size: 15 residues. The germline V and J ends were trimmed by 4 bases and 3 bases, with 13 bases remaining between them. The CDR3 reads CASSVSSGNNQPQHF. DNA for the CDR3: TGTGCCAGCAGTGTATCGTCGGGGAACAATCAGCCCCAGCATTTT.

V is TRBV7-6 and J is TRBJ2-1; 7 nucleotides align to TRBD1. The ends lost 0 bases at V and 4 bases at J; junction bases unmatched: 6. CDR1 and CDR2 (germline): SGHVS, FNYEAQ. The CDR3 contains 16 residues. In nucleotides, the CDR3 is TGTGCCAGCAGCTTAGCGCCAGGGGGTACTTACAATGAGCAGTTCTTC. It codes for CASSLAPGGTYNEQFF.

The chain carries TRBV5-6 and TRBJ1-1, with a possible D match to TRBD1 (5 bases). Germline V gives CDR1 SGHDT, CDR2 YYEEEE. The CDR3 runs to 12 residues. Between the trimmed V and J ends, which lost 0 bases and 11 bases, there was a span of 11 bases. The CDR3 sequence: CASSLEGRGAFF. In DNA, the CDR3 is TGTGCCAGCAGCTTGGAGGGGCGGGGGGCTTTCTTT.

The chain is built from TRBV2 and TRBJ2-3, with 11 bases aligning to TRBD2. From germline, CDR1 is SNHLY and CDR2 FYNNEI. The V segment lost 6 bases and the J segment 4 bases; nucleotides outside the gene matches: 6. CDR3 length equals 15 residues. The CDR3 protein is CASSQLAGVADTQYF. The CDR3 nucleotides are TGTGCCAGCAGCCAACTAGCGGGGGTAGCAGATACGCAGTATTTT. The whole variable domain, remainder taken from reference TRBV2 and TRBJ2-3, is EPEVTQTPSHQVTQMGQEVILRCVPISNHLYFYWYRQILGQKVEFLVSFYNNEISEKSEIFDDQFSVERPDGSNFTLKIRSTKLEDSAMYFCASSQLAGVADTQYFGPGTRLTVL.

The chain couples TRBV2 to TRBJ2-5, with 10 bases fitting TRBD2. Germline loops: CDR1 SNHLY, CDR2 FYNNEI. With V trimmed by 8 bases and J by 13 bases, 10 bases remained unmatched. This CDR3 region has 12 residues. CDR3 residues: CASGLAGAMGYF. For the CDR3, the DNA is TGTGCCAGCGGTCTAGCGGGGGCCATGGGGTACTTC.

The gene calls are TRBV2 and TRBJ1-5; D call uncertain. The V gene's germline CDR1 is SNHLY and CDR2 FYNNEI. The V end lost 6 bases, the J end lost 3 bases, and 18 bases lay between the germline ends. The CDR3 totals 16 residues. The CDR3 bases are TGTGCCAGCAGAGAAACAGCATTAACTTTCAATCAGCCCCAGCATTTT. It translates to CASRETALTFNQPQHF. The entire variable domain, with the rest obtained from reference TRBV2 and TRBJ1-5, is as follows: EPEVTQTPSHQVTQMGQEVILRCVPISNHLYFYWYRQILGQKVEFLVSFYNNEISEKSEIFDDQFSVERPDGSNFTLKIRSTKLEDSAMYFCASRETALTFNQPQHFGDGTRLSIL.

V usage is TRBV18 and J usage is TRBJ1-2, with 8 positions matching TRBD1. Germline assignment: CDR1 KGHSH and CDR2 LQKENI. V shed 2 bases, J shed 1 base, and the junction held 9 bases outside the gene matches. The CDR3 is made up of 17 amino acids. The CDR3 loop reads CASSPDGTGSLNYGYTF. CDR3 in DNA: TGTGCCAGCTCACCAGATGGGACAGGCTCCCTTAACTATGGCTACACCTTC. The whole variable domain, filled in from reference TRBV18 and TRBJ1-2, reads NAGVMQNPRHLVRRRGQEARLRCSPMKGHSHVYWYRQLPEEGLKFMVYLQKENIIDESGMPKERFSAEFPKEGPSILRIQQVVRGDSAAYFCASSPDGTGSLNYGYTFGSGTRLTVV.

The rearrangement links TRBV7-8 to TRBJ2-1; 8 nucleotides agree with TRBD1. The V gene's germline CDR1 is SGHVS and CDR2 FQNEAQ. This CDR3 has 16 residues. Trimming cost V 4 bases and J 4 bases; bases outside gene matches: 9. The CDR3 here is CASSSLDRVLYNEQFF. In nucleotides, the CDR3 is TGTGCCAGCAGCTCCCTGGACAGGGTTTTGTACAATGAGCAGTTCTTC.

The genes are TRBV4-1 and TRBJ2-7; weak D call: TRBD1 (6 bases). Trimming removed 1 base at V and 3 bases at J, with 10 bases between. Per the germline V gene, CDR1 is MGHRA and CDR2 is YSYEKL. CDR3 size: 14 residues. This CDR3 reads CASSQGGLYYEQYF. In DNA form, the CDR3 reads TGCGCCAGCAGCCAAGGGGGGCTGTACTACGAGCAGTACTTC.